These 8 T cell receptor beta chains originate from one sample sequenced in a study of shared clonotypes between healthy human individuals. Clones were read by immunoSEQ multiplex PCR, and TCRdb kept only the in-frame ones, dropping some. Of approximately 2.4 million clones listed, 90% to 96% are singletons. What was sequenced was naive CD4+ T cells sorted from blood. The subset is: CD45RA+ positively selected. These receptors came from a man younger than 35 in good health.

This rearrangement joins TRBV27 to TRBJ1-2, with TRBD1 as a possible D gene (6 bases). The CDR3 is 13 amino acids. Trimming took off 5 bases at V and 4 bases at J, with 11 bases between the two ends. Germline loops: CDR1 MNHEY, CDR2 SMNVEV (reference sequence). The CDR3 DNA follows: TGTGCCAGCAGTCCCGACAGGCTCTATGGCTACACCTTC. Encoded protein: CASSPDRLYGYTF.

V gene TRBV4-2 combines with J gene TRBJ2-2, with TRBD2 matching over 8 bases. CDR1 is LGHNA, CDR2 YNFKEQ, per germline. V lost 1 base and J lost 0; bases outside the gene matches: 4. This CDR3 comprises 17 residues. The CDR3 nucleotides are TGTGCCAGCAGCCAAGCGGTAGCGGGGACGAACACCGGGGAGCTGTTTTTT. This translates into CASSQAVAGTNTGELFF.

The gene calls are TRBV28 and TRBJ2-3; no firm D call. Germline loops: CDR1 MDHEN, CDR2 SYDVKM. The CDR3 sequence is 11 residues long. Trimming removed 5 bases at V and 6 bases at J, with 6 bases between. CDR3 loop: CASSTTDTQYF. For the CDR3, the DNA is TGTGCCAGCAGTACCACCGATACGCAGTATTTT.

This chain links TRBV6-5 with TRBJ2-7; 11 bases map to TRBD2. J was trimmed by 3 bases and V by 8 bases; bases with no gene match: 9. The CDR3 is 15 residues long. Germline V lookup: CDR1 MNHEY, CDR2 SVGAGI. The CDR3 sequence: CASATTSGRFYEQYF. The CDR3 nucleotides read TGTGCCAGCGCGACAACTAGCGGGAGATTCTACGAGCAGTACTTC.

The chain employs TRBV7-9 and TRBJ1-1; tentative D call: TRBD1 (6 bases). Deletions cut 2 bases from V and 4 bases from J, with 8 bases between. The length of the CDR3 is 13 residues. Germline CDR1 SEHNR, CDR2 FQNEAQ (reference sequence). The CDR3 nucleotides read TGTGCCAGCAGCTTAATCAGGGGCACTGAAGCTTTCTTT. It is translated as CASSLIRGTEAFF.

Regarding this clone: Other DNA sequences within the sample encode an identical CDR3. The V and J genes are TRBV27 and TRBJ2-2, with 9 positions matching TRBD2. Per germline, CDR1 MNHEY and CDR2 SMNVEV (reference sequence). V dropped 0 bases and J dropped 4; count of bases not matched to a gene: 0. The CDR3 spans 15 residues. CDR3 region: CASSLSAGGTGELFF. The DNA for the CDR3 is TGTGCCAGCAGTTTATCAGCGGGAGGCACCGGGGAGCTGTTTTTT.

Concerning this clone itself: At one end, the junction sequence differs from germline, possibly due to a read error. The chain uses TRBV12-5 and TRBJ1-2, with a weak D call TRBD1 (5 bases). CDR3 length: 15 residues. The V gene's germline CDR1 is LGHNT and CDR2 FRNRAP. The CDR3 loop reads CASGSGYRTKYGYTF. Written as DNA, the CDR3 is TGTGCTAGTGGTTCGGGATACAGGACTAAGTATGGCTACACCTTC.

The chain's CDR3 is CASSWTGQETQYF. CDR3 bases: TGTGCCAGCAGCTGGACGGGCCAAGAGACCCAGTACTTC. The chain carries TRBV7-2 and TRBJ2-5; D remains unclear. This CDR3 contains 13 residues. Germline V lookup: CDR1 SGHTA, CDR2 FQGNSA. V was cut by 4 bases and J by 1 base, with 7 bases left in between.